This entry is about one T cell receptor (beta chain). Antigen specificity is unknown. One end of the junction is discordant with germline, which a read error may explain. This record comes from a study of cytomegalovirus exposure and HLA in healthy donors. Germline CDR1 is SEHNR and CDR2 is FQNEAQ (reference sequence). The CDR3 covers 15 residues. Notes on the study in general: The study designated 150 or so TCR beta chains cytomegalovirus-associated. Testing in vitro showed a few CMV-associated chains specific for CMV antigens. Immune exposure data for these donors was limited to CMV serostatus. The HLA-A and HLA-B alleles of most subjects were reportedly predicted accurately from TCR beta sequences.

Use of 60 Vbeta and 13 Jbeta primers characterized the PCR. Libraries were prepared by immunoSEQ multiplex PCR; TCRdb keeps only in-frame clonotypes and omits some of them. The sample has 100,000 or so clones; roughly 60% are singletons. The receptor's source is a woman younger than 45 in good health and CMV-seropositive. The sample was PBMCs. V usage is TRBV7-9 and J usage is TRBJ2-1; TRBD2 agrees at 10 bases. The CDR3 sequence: CSSSQSGGGYNEQFF. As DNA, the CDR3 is TGTTCCAGCAGCCAAAGCGGGGGGGGTTACAATGAGCAGTTCTTC.